These 13 T cell receptor beta chains were all obtained from the same sample, sequenced in a study of blood T cell repertoires in COVID-19. Assay used: immunoSEQ multiplex PCR; TCRdb lists only in-frame clones, some missing. The sample carries around 450,000 clones, approximately 90% recorded once. Sequenced: peripheral blood. All receptors come from a woman aged 25 to 39 with acute or convalescent COVID-19.

The J gene is TRBJ2-5, the V gene TRBV5-1, with TRBD2 identical over 10 bases. The V gene's germline CDR1 is SGHRS and CDR2 YFSETQ. The CDR3 is 13 residues long. V lost 5 bases to trimming and J lost 2 bases; unmatched junction nucleotides: 0. The CDR3 is CASRAGGQETQYF. In nucleotides, the CDR3 is TGCGCCAGCAGAGCGGGGGGGCAAGAGACCCAGTACTTC.

This chain links TRBV7-9 with TRBJ2-7; tentatively, D is TRBD2 (5 bases). Germline V CDR1 and CDR2: SEHNR, FQNEAQ (reference sequence). The CDR3 covers 16 residues. V lost 1 base to trimming and J lost 1 base, with 14 bases between them. CDR3 amino acids: CASSLDIGRESYEQYF. For the CDR3, the DNA is TGTGCCAGCAGCTTAGATATCGGACGGGAATCCTACGAGCAGTACTTC.

This clone showed up just once. This chain connects TRBV30 to TRBJ2-7, with 9 bases matching TRBD1. Per the germline V gene, CDR1 is GTSNPN and CDR2 is SVGIG (reference sequence). V shed 2 bases, J shed 3 bases, and the junction held 8 bases outside the gene matches. The CDR3 spans 15 residues. The CDR3 sequence is CAWSPPSGQGYEQYF. The CDR3 coding sequence is TGTGCCTGGAGTCCGCCCTCGGGACAGGGCTACGAGCAGTACTTC. Based on the CDR3 plus reference TRBV30 and TRBJ2-7, the full variable domain is SQTIHQWPATLVQPVGSPLSLECTVEGTSNPNLYWYRQAAGRGLQLLFYSVGIGQISSEVPQNLSASRPQDRQFILSSKKLLLSDSGFYLCAWSPPSGQGYEQYFGPGTRLTVT.

This clone was detected a few times. The chain has TRBV7-7 and TRBJ2-7; D is unclear. From germline, CDR1 is SSHAT and CDR2 FNYEAQ (reference sequence). This CDR3 region has 15 residues. The V and J ends lost 6 bases and 5 bases respectively, with 20 bases between them. The CDR3 nucleotides are TGTGCCAGCAGTGCTCGACCGGGTATGTTGCACGAGCAGTACTTC. It yields the protein CASSARPGMLHEQYF. Full variable domain (missing parts from reference TRBV7-7 and TRBJ2-7): GAGVSQSPRYKVTKRGQDVTLRCDPISSHATLYWYQQALGQGPEFLTYFNYEAQPDKSGLPSDRFSAERPEGSISTLTIQRTEQRDSAMYRCASSARPGMLHEQYFGPGTRLTVT.

The sample holds one count of this clone. The genes are TRBV7-2 and TRBJ2-3, with a weak D call TRBD2 (6 bases). The length of the CDR3 is 16 residues. In germline, CDR1 is SGHTA, CDR2 FQGNSA. Trimming took off 5 bases at V and 1 base at J, with 16 bases between the two ends. CDR3 protein: CASSLLGGRGTDTQYF. The CDR3 coding sequence is TGTGCCAGCAGCCTACTGGGGGGTCGGGGCACAGATACGCAGTATTTT.

In this sample, this clone turned up once. The chain is built from TRBV5-6 and TRBJ2-1; maybe TRBD1 (6 bases). V lost 3 bases and J lost 6, with 10 bases in between. The CDR3 extends over 13 amino acids. CDR1 and CDR2 from the germline V gene are SGHDT and YYEEEE. In DNA form, the CDR3 reads TGTGCCAGCAGCTCGACAGGTCGCAATGAGCAGTTCTTC. Its protein is CASSSTGRNEQFF.

The gene calls are TRBV5-1 and TRBJ2-5; D gene ambiguous. CDR1 is SGHRS and CDR2 is YFSETQ in the germline V gene. The CDR3 loop spans 13 amino acids. Trimming pared 0 bases from V and 5 bases from J, leaving 8 bases between. The DNA for the CDR3 is TGCGCCAGCAGCTTGGAATCTCGGGAGACCCAGTACTTC. Amino acid sequence: CASSLESRETQYF.

The chain has TRBV29-1 and TRBJ1-1; D ambiguous. Germline-derived CDR1 and CDR2 are SQVTM and ANQGSEA. V was pared by 4 bases and J by 1 base, with 7 bases between. The CDR3 has 12 residues. The CDR3 loop reads CSVALRNTEAFF. For the CDR3, the DNA is TGCAGCGTTGCATTGAGGAACACTGAAGCTTTCTTT.

The table lists this clone with a count of one. The chain recombines TRBV6-5 with TRBJ2-4; tentatively, D is TRBD2 (5 bases). The germline V gene encodes CDR1 MNHEY and CDR2 SVGAGI. The CDR3 runs 13 residues. The germline V and J ends were trimmed by 6 bases and 7 bases, with 13 bases remaining between them. The CDR3 DNA reads as TGTGCCAGCAGGGGAGTAAGTATGAACATTCAGTACTTC. This sequence encodes CASRGVSMNIQYF.

In this sample, this clone turned up once. The chain carries TRBV7-8 and TRBJ2-1, with 8 bases identical to TRBD1. The CDR3 is 17 amino acids. CDR1 is SGHVS and CDR2 is FQNEAQ in the germline V gene. The V segment lost 5 bases and the J segment 5 bases; nucleotides outside the gene matches: 14. The DNA for the CDR3 is TGTGCCAGCAGCCAACTTAGATTGGACAGGGCCAACAATGAGCAGTTCTTC. Translation gives CASSQLRLDRANNEQFF.

This clone was found a few times. This chain joins TRBV9 and TRBJ1-1; D might be TRBD1 (5 bases). With 7 bases removed from V and 5 bases from J, the gap between germline ends came to 15 bases. Germline V lookup: CDR1 SGDLS, CDR2 YYNGEE. The CDR3 loop spans 13 amino acids. CDR3 bases: TGTGCCAGCGGCGCAGGGAAGGGGACTGAAGCTTTCTTT. Translated: CASGAGKGTEAFF.

J is TRBJ2-1 and V is TRBV18; 8 positions agree with TRBD2. Trimming at V came to 3 bases and at J to 3 bases, leaving 7 bases not matched to a gene. CDR1 KGHSH and CDR2 LQKENI come from the germline V gene. The CDR3 loop spans 16 amino acids. CDR3 in amino acids: CASSPLSGDSYNEQFF. The CDR3 nucleotides are TGTGCCAGCTCACCCCTTAGCGGGGATAGCTACAATGAGCAGTTCTTC. The full variable domain, its missing parts supplied by reference TRBV18 and TRBJ2-1, is NAGVMQNPRHLVRRRGQEARLRCSPMKGHSHVYWYRQLPEEGLKFMVYLQKENIIDESGMPKERFSAEFPKEGPSILRIQQVVRGDSAAYFCASSPLSGDSYNEQFFGPGTRLTVL.

The chain combines TRBV3-1 (or the pseudogene TRBV3-2) with TRBJ2-7; 9 bases match TRBD2. Germline V lookup: CDR1 LGHDT, CDR2 YNNKEL (reference sequence). Trimming at V came to 4 bases and at J to 3 bases, leaving 7 bases not matched to a gene. The CDR3 totals 15 residues. DNA for the CDR3: TGTGCCAGCAGCCTGGGCCCTAGCGGGGTCTACGAGCAGTACTTC. Translated: CASSLGPSGVYEQYF.